This TCR beta chain originates from a study of cytomegalovirus exposure and HLA in healthy donors. As for the study in general: Among 398 genotyped donors, around 80% fell in the Caucasian-associated ancestry cluster.

The PCR had 60 Vbeta and 13 Jbeta primers. The assay was immunoSEQ multiplex PCR, and TCRdb's table has in-frame clones only and misses some. The sample comprises 180,000 or so clones, less than 90% of which are singletons, and roughly 4.5% rests with the top ten. This clone was seen a handful of times. After removal of 7 bases from V and 0 bases from J, the junction contained 5 bases not matched to a gene. CDR3 length equals 14 residues. CDR1 SNHLY and CDR2 FYNNEI come from the germline V gene. Specimen: PBMCs. This TCR came from a woman aged 50 to 65 in good health and CMV-seropositive. This chain connects TRBV2 to TRBJ1-1; TRBD1 matches 7 bases. The CDR3 loop is CASNPDRVNTEAFF. In DNA, the CDR3 is TGTGCCAGCAATCCCGACAGGGTGAACACTGAAGCTTTCTTT. Full variable domain (rest looked up from reference TRBV2 and TRBJ1-1): EPEVTQTPSHQVTQMGQEVILRCVPISNHLYFYWYRQILGQKVEFLVSFYNNEISEKSEIFDDQFSVERPDGSNFTLKIRSTKLEDSAMYFCASNPDRVNTEAFFGQGTRLTVV.